These T cell receptor beta chains were read from a single sample in a study of CD8 T cells in Susac syndrome. A single record per CDR3 protein comes from TCRdb applying MiXCR to the immunoSEQ multiplex PCR reads. The sample records about 240,000 distinct CDR3 sequences, 90% to 96% being singletons. Sequencing was done on a sample of CD4+ T cells from PBMCs. These receptor sequences come from a human donor with Susac syndrome. Both conserved end residues are part of each CDR3. Each record gives: V gene, clone size, J gene, D gene, CDR3 protein, CDR3 DNA. D genes are given only for firm matches. Clone size, where shown, is once, few, many, or a class for clones that have expanded.

V gene: TRBV12-3/TRBV12-4; clone size: -; J gene: TRBJ2-2; D gene: -; CDR3 protein: CASSLLEGGGELFF; CDR3 DNA: TGTGCCAGCAGTTTACTTGAGGGAGGCGGGGAGCTGTTTTTT
V gene: TRBV5-4; clone size: once; J gene: TRBJ2-1; D gene: TRBD2; CDR3 protein: CASSSTGRTYDEQFF; CDR3 DNA: TGTGCCAGCAGCTCCACCGGGAGGACATATGATGAGCAGTTCTTC
V gene: TRBV2; clone size: -; J gene: TRBJ2-5; D gene: TRBD1; CDR3 protein: CASTMGQGLRTQYF; CDR3 DNA: TGTGCCAGCACTATGGGACAGGGCCTACGGACCCAGTACTTC
V gene: TRBV7-8; clone size: once; J gene: TRBJ1-1; D gene: -; CDR3 protein: CASQRQFDTEAFF; CDR3 DNA: TGTGCCAGCCAACGACAGTTTGACACTGAAGCTTTCTTT
V gene: TRBV30; clone size: -; J gene: TRBJ1-1; D gene: -; CDR3 protein: CAWSVKGGNTEAFF; CDR3 DNA: TGTGCCTGGAGTGTGAAGGGGGGGAACACTGAAGCTTTCTTT
V gene: TRBV5-4; clone size: -; J gene: TRBJ1-1; D gene: TRBD1; CDR3 protein: CASSLGQGDSEAFF; CDR3 DNA: TGTGCCAGCAGCCTCGGACAGGGGGACTCTGAAGCTTTCTTT
V gene: TRBV6-2/TRBV6-3; clone size: -; J gene: TRBJ1-1; D gene: -; CDR3 protein: CASSYPRGGSPAEAFF; CDR3 DNA: TGTGCCAGCAGTTACCCGAGGGGGGGCTCCCCCGCCGAAGCTTTCTTT
V gene: TRBV30; clone size: -; J gene: TRBJ2-2; D gene: -; CDR3 protein: CAWSDEYTGELFF; CDR3 DNA: TGTGCCTGGAGTGACGAATACACCGGGGAGCTGTTTTTT
V gene: TRBV3-1; clone size: -; J gene: TRBJ1-2; D gene: -; CDR3 protein: CASSQLRGDYTF; CDR3 DNA: TGTGCCAGCAGCCAACTTCGCGGGGACTACACCTTC
V gene: TRBV7-2; clone size: -; J gene: TRBJ2-7; D gene: TRBD2; CDR3 protein: CASSLVGSGSSMNEQYF; CDR3 DNA: TGTGCCAGCAGCTTAGTTGGTAGCGGGAGTAGTATGAACGAGCAGTACTTC
V gene: TRBV29-1; clone size: -; J gene: TRBJ2-7; D gene: -; CDR3 protein: CSVGGTGLIEQYF; CDR3 DNA: TGCAGCGTTGGCGGTACAGGGTTAATCGAGCAGTACTTC
V gene: TRBV20-1; clone size: -; J gene: TRBJ1-2; D gene: -; CDR3 protein: CSAREAGRGYTF; CDR3 DNA: TGCAGTGCTAGAGAGGCGGGTAGAGGCTACACCTTC
V gene: TRBV10-3; clone size: -; J gene: TRBJ1-2; D gene: -; CDR3 protein: CAVTPLTVGYGYTF; CDR3 DNA: TGTGCCGTCACCCCACTGACGGTGGGCTATGGCTACACCTTC
V gene: TRBV29-1; clone size: few; J gene: TRBJ2-7; D gene: -; CDR3 protein: CSAGTQTYEQYF; CDR3 DNA: TGCAGCGCTGGGACACAGACCTACGAGCAGTACTTC
V gene: TRBV7-2; clone size: -; J gene: TRBJ1-2; D gene: -; CDR3 protein: CASSQDGPPNF; CDR3 DNA: TGTGCCAGCAGCCAGGACGGGCCACCGAATTTC
V gene: TRBV29-1; clone size: -; J gene: TRBJ2-1; D gene: -; CDR3 protein: CSVAGNLYNEQFF; CDR3 DNA: TGCAGCGTTGCAGGGAATCTCTACAATGAGCAGTTCTTC
V gene: TRBV6-5; clone size: -; J gene: TRBJ1-4; D gene: -; CDR3 protein: CASSPDRPHEKLFF; CDR3 DNA: TGTGCCAGCAGTCCGGACAGACCGCATGAAAAACTGTTTTTT
V gene: TRBV6-4; clone size: -; J gene: TRBJ2-1; D gene: TRBD2; CDR3 protein: CASSEALAGASEQFF; CDR3 DNA: TGTGCCAGCAGTGAAGCGCTAGCGGGAGCTTCTGAGCAGTTCTTC
V gene: TRBV28; clone size: -; J gene: TRBJ2-7; D gene: TRBD1; CDR3 protein: CASSSGQGASSYEQYF; CDR3 DNA: TGTGCCAGCAGCAGCGGACAGGGGGCCTCCTCCTACGAGCAGTACTTC
V gene: TRBV29-1; clone size: -; J gene: TRBJ2-5; D gene: -; CDR3 protein: CSVVHELTQETQYF; CDR3 DNA: TGCAGCGTTGTGCACGAACTAACACAAGAGACCCAGTACTTC
V gene: TRBV20-1; clone size: -; J gene: TRBJ1-2; D gene: -; CDR3 protein: CSATDRPFGYTF; CDR3 DNA: TGCAGTGCTACCGATCGACCCTTTGGCTACACCTTC
V gene: TRBV7-9; clone size: -; J gene: TRBJ2-5; D gene: -; CDR3 protein: CASSLEQTQYF; CDR3 DNA: TGTGCCAGCAGCTTAGAGCAGACCCAGTACTTC
V gene: TRBV28; clone size: -; J gene: TRBJ1-4; D gene: -; CDR3 protein: CATTGENEKLFF; CDR3 DNA: TGTGCCACCACAGGAGAGAATGAAAAACTGTTTTTT
V gene: TRBV30; clone size: once; J gene: TRBJ1-1; D gene: -; CDR3 protein: CAWSVGVNTEAFF; CDR3 DNA: TGTGCCTGGAGTGTCGGGGTGAACACTGAAGCTTTCTTT
V gene: TRBV30; clone size: -; J gene: TRBJ1-1; D gene: TRBD1; CDR3 protein: CAWTSAGQGYTEAFF; CDR3 DNA: TGTGCCTGGACTTCGGCGGGACAGGGGTACACTGAAGCTTTCTTT
V gene: TRBV12-3/TRBV12-4; clone size: -; J gene: TRBJ2-5; D gene: -; CDR3 protein: CASSWGSETQYF; CDR3 DNA: TGTGCCAGCAGTTGGGGGAGCGAGACCCAGTACTTC
V gene: TRBV18; clone size: -; J gene: TRBJ1-3; D gene: -; CDR3 protein: CASSPLTGDGNTIYF; CDR3 DNA: TGTGCCAGCTCACCCCTGACAGGAGATGGAAACACCATATATTTT
V gene: TRBV5-1; clone size: few; J gene: TRBJ2-5; D gene: -; CDR3 protein: CASSFGQETQYF; CDR3 DNA: TGTGCCAGCAGCTTTGGCCAAGAGACCCAGTACTTC
V gene: TRBV12-5; clone size: -; J gene: TRBJ2-5; D gene: -; CDR3 protein: CASGLLDRETQYF; CDR3 DNA: TGTGCTAGTGGTTTGTTGGATCGAGAGACCCAGTACTTC
V gene: TRBV29-1; clone size: -; J gene: TRBJ2-7; D gene: -; CDR3 protein: CSVTGTTFTGEQYF; CDR3 DNA: TGCAGCGTTACCGGGACCACGTTCACGGGCGAGCAGTACTTC
V gene: TRBV29-1; clone size: -; J gene: TRBJ1-6; D gene: -; CDR3 protein: CSVAGRQYNSPLHF; CDR3 DNA: TGCAGCGTTGCCGGGAGGCAGTATAATTCACCCCTCCACTTT
V gene: TRBV25-1; clone size: -; J gene: TRBJ1-3; D gene: -; CDR3 protein: CASSEYRSLSGNTIYF; CDR3 DNA: TGTGCCAGCAGTGAATATCGGTCGCTCTCTGGAAACACCATATATTTT
V gene: TRBV19; clone size: -; J gene: TRBJ2-2; D gene: -; CDR3 protein: CASMGNTGELFF; CDR3 DNA: TGTGCCAGTATGGGGAACACCGGGGAGCTGTTTTTT
V gene: TRBV4-1; clone size: -; J gene: TRBJ2-7; D gene: -; CDR3 protein: CASSHFTGNPSYEQYF; CDR3 DNA: TGCGCCAGCAGCCATTTTACAGGTAACCCCTCCTACGAGCAGTACTTC
V gene: TRBV5-1; clone size: -; J gene: TRBJ2-1; D gene: -; CDR3 protein: CASSTGSARDEQFF; CDR3 DNA: TGCGCCAGCAGCACCGGATCGGCTAGGGATGAGCAGTTCTTC
V gene: TRBV5-1; clone size: -; J gene: TRBJ1-5; D gene: -; CDR3 protein: CASRQEPSQPQHF; CDR3 DNA: TGCGCCAGCAGGCAGGAGCCCTCACAGCCCCAGCATTTT
V gene: TRBV7-9; clone size: once; J gene: TRBJ2-3; D gene: -; CDR3 protein: CATDLREASLGDTQYF; CDR3 DNA: TGTGCCACCGACTTACGGGAAGCATCCCTCGGAGATACGCAGTATTTT
V gene: TRBV29-1; clone size: -; J gene: TRBJ2-1; D gene: TRBD2; CDR3 protein: CSVPAGGGDEQFF; CDR3 DNA: TGCAGCGTTCCAGCGGGAGGAGGGGATGAGCAGTTCTTC
V gene: TRBV3-1; clone size: -; J gene: TRBJ2-3; D gene: TRBD2; CDR3 protein: CASSQDLGPPGGSTDTQYF; CDR3 DNA: TGTGCCAGCAGCCAAGATTTGGGCCCACCGGGAGGGAGCACAGATACGCAGTATTTT
V gene: TRBV4-2; clone size: -; J gene: TRBJ2-7; D gene: -; CDR3 protein: CASSQVSSRGTYEQYF; CDR3 DNA: TGTGCCAGCAGCCAAGTCTCCAGCAGGGGAACCTACGAGCAGTACTTC
V gene: TRBV30; clone size: -; J gene: TRBJ1-1; D gene: TRBD1; CDR3 protein: CAWEGARGTEAFF; CDR3 DNA: TGTGCCTGGGAGGGGGCCCGGGGCACTGAAGCTTTCTTT
V gene: TRBV7-8; clone size: -; J gene: TRBJ2-7; D gene: TRBD2; CDR3 protein: CASSWGLAGVEYEQYF; CDR3 DNA: TGTGCCAGCAGCTGGGGACTAGCGGGAGTTGAATACGAGCAGTACTTC
V gene: TRBV28; clone size: -; J gene: TRBJ2-7; D gene: -; CDR3 protein: CASSLYYGWYF; CDR3 DNA: TGTGCCAGCAGTTTATATTACGGGTGGTACTTC
V gene: TRBV29-1; clone size: -; J gene: TRBJ1-1; D gene: -; CDR3 protein: CSGAGSRDTEAFF; CDR3 DNA: TGCAGCGGCGCGGGCTCCCGGGACACTGAAGCTTTCTTT
V gene: TRBV30; clone size: -; J gene: TRBJ1-2; D gene: TRBD1; CDR3 protein: CAWKDRVGIWYGYTF; CDR3 DNA: TGTGCCTGGAAGGACAGGGTTGGGATCTGGTATGGCTACACCTTC
V gene: TRBV5-4; clone size: -; J gene: TRBJ2-5; D gene: -; CDR3 protein: CASSLLGAKETQYF; CDR3 DNA: TGTGCCAGCAGCTTGCTGGGGGCGAAGGAGACCCAGTACTTC
V gene: TRBV28; clone size: -; J gene: TRBJ2-7; D gene: TRBD1; CDR3 protein: CASSPTGAMTYEQYF; CDR3 DNA: TGTGCCAGCAGTCCGACAGGGGCTATGACCTACGAGCAGTACTTC
V gene: TRBV29-1; clone size: -; J gene: TRBJ1-5; D gene: TRBD1; CDR3 protein: CSVGQGDQPQHF; CDR3 DNA: TGCAGCGTTGGGCAGGGGGATCAGCCCCAGCATTTT
V gene: TRBV28; clone size: -; J gene: TRBJ2-3; D gene: TRBD2; CDR3 protein: CASRMGGGGITDTQYF; CDR3 DNA: TGTGCCAGCCGGATGGGCGGGGGAGGGATCACAGATACGCAGTATTTT
V gene: TRBV28; clone size: -; J gene: TRBJ2-5; D gene: -; CDR3 protein: CASSPPKPWETQYF; CDR3 DNA: TGTGCCAGCAGCCCTCCCAAACCTTGGGAGACCCAGTACTTC
V gene: TRBV18; clone size: -; J gene: TRBJ2-1; D gene: -; CDR3 protein: CASRENEQFF; CDR3 DNA: TGTGCCAGCCGGGAGAATGAGCAGTTCTTC
V gene: TRBV12-5; clone size: -; J gene: TRBJ2-2; D gene: -; CDR3 protein: CASGSRANTGELFF; CDR3 DNA: TGTGCTAGTGGTTCTAGAGCGAACACCGGGGAGCTGTTTTTT
V gene: TRBV20-1; clone size: -; J gene: TRBJ2-5; D gene: TRBD2; CDR3 protein: CSARATSGLQETQYF; CDR3 DNA: TGCAGTGCTAGGGCGACTAGCGGCCTCCAAGAGACCCAGTACTTC
V gene: TRBV30; clone size: -; J gene: TRBJ2-2; D gene: -; CDR3 protein: CACSAAANTGELFF; CDR3 DNA: TGTGCCTGCTCGGCGGCCGCGAACACCGGGGAGCTGTTTTTT